This T cell receptor (beta chain) was observed in a study of cytomegalovirus exposure and HLA in healthy donors. Profiled with immunoSEQ multiplex PCR; TCRdb holds only in-frame clones, not every one. Counted here are under 250,000 clones, around 78% occurring once; the ten biggest clones make up 5.5% to 7%. J lost 7 bases, V lost 5 bases, and 9 bases had no gene match. This CDR3 is built from 15 residues. Germline CDR1 reads MDHEN; CDR2 reads SYDVKM. The clonotype comes from a woman aged 18-35 years in good health and CMV-seronegative. The chain recombines TRBV28 with TRBJ2-2; 8 bases line up with TRBD1. The sample consisted of PBMCs. DNA for the CDR3: TGTGCCAGCAGTATCCCGCAGGGGGCAAACGGGGAGCTGTTTTTT. This translates into CASSIPQGANGELFF.